The 31 T cell receptor beta chains below all came from one sample that was sequenced in a study of OX40 agonist ivuxolimab in advanced cancers. Data came from immunoSEQ multiplex PCR; TCRdb stores just in-frame clones and leaves some out. The repertoire holds nearly 25,000 clones, with approximately 91% as singletons. Material: CD4+ or CD8+ T cells sorted from blood, obtained in a trial of the OX40 agonist ivuxolimab. The source is an adult with an advanced solid tumor such as melanoma, head and neck, liver or kidney cancer.

V is TRBV7-2 and J is TRBJ1-2; maybe TRBD1 (5 bases). The CDR3 has 15 residues. The germline V gene has CDR1 SGHTA and CDR2 FQGNSA. V shed 1 base and J shed 2 bases, with 11 bases lying between them. The CDR3 DNA reads as TGTGCCAGCAGCTTAGGGGGGATTCTCAACTATGGCTACACCTTC. Translation: CASSLGGILNYGYTF. Supplemented by reference TRBV7-2 and TRBJ1-2, the full variable domain reads GAGVSQSPSNKVTEKGKDVELRCDPISGHTALYWYRQSLGQGLEFLIYFQGNSAPDKSGLPSDRFSAERTGGSVSTLTIQRTQQEDSAVYLCASSLGGILNYGYTFGSGTRLTVV.

V gene TRBV6-5 combines with J gene TRBJ2-3; D may be TRBD2 (5 bases). This CDR3 has 11 residues. Germline V gene lookup returns CDR1 MNHEY and CDR2 SVGAGI. Trimming removed 10 bases at V and 2 bases at J, with 7 bases between. The CDR3, as DNA: TGTGCCACCGGGATCACAGATACGCAGTATTTT. It translates to CATGITDTQYF.

The V and J genes are TRBV14 and TRBJ2-7; no clear D gene. The germline V gene encodes CDR1 SGHDN and CDR2 FVKESK. V was shortened by 2 bases and J by 0 bases, with 11 bases between the two germline ends. This CDR3 is built from 15 residues. This CDR3 is CASSQQTGNSYEQYF. CDR3 DNA: TGTGCCAGCAGCCAACAGACTGGGAACTCCTACGAGCAGTACTTC.

This CDR3 reads CASSVEGGGDSPLHF. CDR3 DNA: TGTGCCAGCAGCGTAGAAGGGGGAGGGGATTCACCCCTCCACTTT. This chain joins TRBV9 and TRBJ1-6; perhaps TRBD1 as D (6 bases). CDR1 SGDLS and CDR2 YYNGEE come from the germline V gene. The V gene lost 0 bases and the J gene lost 8 bases, with 12 bases spanning the gap. The CDR3 runs 15 residues. The full variable domain, in which reference TRBV9 and TRBJ1-6 provide the parts outside the CDR3, is DSGVTQTPKHLITATGQRVTLRCSPRSGDLSVYWYQQSLDQGLQFLIQYYNGEERAKGNILERFSAQQFPDLHSELNLSSLELGDSALYFCASSVEGGGDSPLHFGNGTRLTVT.

This chain links TRBV7-2 with TRBJ2-5; the D gene is possibly TRBD2 (7 bases). The CDR3 has 15 residues. V was shortened by 5 bases and J by 5 bases, with 18 bases between the two germline ends. Germline CDR1 and CDR2: SGHTA and FQGNSA. The CDR3 loop reads CASSRTRGAWETQYF. DNA of the CDR3: TGTGCCAGCAGCCGGACTAGGGGGGCCTGGGAGACCCAGTACTTC. The whole variable domain, remainder taken from reference TRBV7-2 and TRBJ2-5, is GAGVSQSPSNKVTEKGKDVELRCDPISGHTALYWYRQSLGQGLEFLIYFQGNSAPDKSGLPSDRFSAERTGGSVSTLTIQRTQQEDSAVYLCASSRTRGAWETQYFGPGTRLLVL.

The CDR3 region has the DNA TGTGCCAGCAGCCGGGGCCCTGAAGCTTTCTTT. Protein sequence: CASSRGPEAFF. The genes are TRBV7-9 and TRBJ1-1, with D possibly TRBD1 on 5 matching bases. V shed 5 bases and J shed 6 bases, with 7 bases lying between them. The germline gives CDR1 SEHNR, CDR2 FQNEAQ (reference sequence). The CDR3 runs 11 residues.

The genes are TRBV7-2 and TRBJ1-1, with 8 bases fitting TRBD1. The trim removed 2 bases at V and 3 bases at J, leaving 5 bases unmatched. Germline CDR1 and CDR2: SGHTA and FQGNSA. The CDR3 is 15 residues long. CDR3 region: CASSLQTGVHTEAFF. CDR3 DNA sequence: TGTGCCAGCAGCTTACAGACAGGGGTCCACACTGAAGCTTTCTTT.

The rearrangement joins TRBV6-5 to TRBJ2-1; no reliable D call. The V end was cut by 5 bases, the J end by 4 bases, with 6 bases between. The germline gives CDR1 MNHEY, CDR2 SVGAGI. The CDR3 totals 12 residues. The CDR3: CASSLDYNEQFF. The CDR3 DNA reads as TGTGCCAGCAGTCTAGATTACAATGAGCAGTTCTTC.

This chain connects TRBV28 to TRBJ2-5, with 11 positions matching TRBD1. V lost 7 bases and J lost 4; bases outside the gene matches: 5. CDR3 size: 14 residues. Germline assignment: CDR1 MDHEN and CDR2 SYDVKM. Here the CDR3 DNA reads TGTGCCAGCAATAGCGGACAGGGGGCAGAGACCCAGTACTTC. Amino acids: CASNSGQGAETQYF.

V is TRBV19 and J is TRBJ2-1; tentatively, D is TRBD2 (7 bases). Germline V gives CDR1 LNHDA, CDR2 SQIVND (reference sequence). V was trimmed by 3 bases and J by 2 bases, leaving 8 bases between them. The CDR3 length is 14 residues. The CDR3 nucleotides are TGTGCCAGTAGTATCGGGGGGCCCTACAATGAGCAGTTCTTC. Amino acids: CASSIGGPYNEQFF.

The chain has TRBV5-5 and TRBJ2-1, with TRBD2 matching 10 bases. The CDR3 totals 16 residues. V was pared by 3 bases and J by 7 bases, with 10 bases of the junction left unmatched. Germline V gene lookup returns CDR1 SGHKS and CDR2 YYEKEE (reference sequence). CDR3 in DNA: TGTGCCAGCAGCTCCAGCGGGGGGGCCGTGGGTAATGAGCAGTTCTTC. Encoded protein: CASSSSGGAVGNEQFF.

The chain recombines TRBV7-9 with TRBJ2-5; 11 bases match TRBD2. This CDR3 has 13 residues. Germline loops: CDR1 SEHNR, CDR2 FQNEAQ (reference sequence). Losses at the gene ends were 3 bases for V and 11 bases for J; bases not matched to a gene: 5. The CDR3 DNA is TGTGCCAGCAGCTTTAGCGGGGGGGAGGAGCAGTACTTC. Its translation is CASSFSGGEEQYF. The full variable domain, with the rest looked up from reference TRBV7-9 and TRBJ2-5, is DTGVSQNPRHKITKRGQNVTFRCDPISEHNRLYWYRQTLGQGPEFLTYFQNEAQLEKSRLLSDRFSAERPKGSFSTLEIQRTEQGDSAMYLCASSFSGGEEQYFGPGTRLLVL.

This chain connects TRBV4-1 to TRBJ2-5; 9 bases line up with TRBD1. The DNA end is more similar to TRBJ2-7, so the J call may be wrong. The germline V gene encodes CDR1 MGHRA and CDR2 YSYEKL. The CDR3 contains 16 residues. As DNA, the CDR3 is TGCGCCAGCAGCCAAGATCCGGGACAGGGAGGTAACGAGCAGTACTTC. Translated: CASSQDPGQGGNEQYF.

This clone came up a few times. This rearrangement joins TRBV28 to TRBJ1-5, with TRBD1 matching 9 bases. The junction had 8 bases not matched to a gene; V was cut back by 11 bases and J by 3 bases. Germline CDR1 and CDR2: MDHEN and SYDVKM. This CDR3 contains 14 residues. The CDR3: CAGPRTGVNQPQHF. DNA of the CDR3: TGTGCCGGACCCCGGACAGGGGTCAATCAGCCCCAGCATTTT.

The chain links TRBV25-1 to TRBJ2-7; possible D gene TRBD1, 6 bases. The V and J ends lost 0 bases and 4 bases respectively, with 10 bases between them. The CDR3 is 14 residues long. CDR1 MGHDK and CDR2 SYGVNS come from the germline V gene. CDR3 amino acids: CASSEYNGQYEQYF. In DNA, the CDR3 is TGTGCCAGCAGTGAATATAATGGACAGTACGAGCAGTACTTC.

The chain recombines TRBV7-2 with TRBJ2-5, with TRBD1 matching 9 bases. Unmatched junction bases numbered 9, after V lost 5 bases and J lost 5 bases. The CDR3 length is 15 residues. Germline V lookup: CDR1 SGHTA, CDR2 FQGNSA. CDR3 protein: CASSQRQGGVETQYF. CDR3 sequence (DNA): TGTGCCAGCAGCCAAAGACAGGGGGGGGTGGAGACCCAGTACTTC.

This chain joins TRBV6-6 and TRBJ1-4; no firm D call. The CDR3 has 13 residues. Trimming shortened V by 2 bases and J by 8 bases, and 9 bases separated the two germline ends. CDR1 and CDR2 from the germline V gene are MNHNY and SVGAGI (reference sequence). The CDR3 nucleotides are TGTGCCAGCAGTTACAGGGAAAACGAAAAACTGTTTTTT. The encoded protein is CASSYRENEKLFF.

The chain recombines TRBV18 with TRBJ1-1; TRBD1 matches 7 bases. Losses at the gene ends were 3 bases for V and 3 bases for J; bases not matched to a gene: 10. This CDR3 has 16 residues. The germline gives CDR1 KGHSH, CDR2 LQKENI. For the CDR3, the DNA is TGTGCCAGCTCACCGTTCATCAGGGGGTCAGACACTGAAGCTTTCTTT. This encodes CASSPFIRGSDTEAFF.

This clone was seen a handful of times. V is TRBV6-1 and J is TRBJ1-5; TRBD1 aligns across 9 bases. With V trimmed by 8 bases and J by 2 bases, 4 bases remained unmatched. This CDR3 is built from 14 residues. CDR1 is MNHNS and CDR2 is SASEGT in the germline V gene. The CDR3 bases are TGTGCCAGCCGACAGGGGGAGGGCAATCAGCCCCAGCATTTT. Translated, it gives CASRQGEGNQPQHF.

This chain connects TRBV6-5 to TRBJ2-7; tentative D call: TRBD1 (5 bases). The CDR3 runs to 15 residues. The V gene lost 0 bases and the J gene lost 4 bases, with 13 bases spanning the gap. From germline, CDR1 is MNHEY and CDR2 SVGAGI. Here the CDR3 DNA reads TGTGCCAGCAGTTACTCGCGTACCCCAGGGTACGAGCAGTACTTC. It yields the protein CASSYSRTPGYEQYF.

The CDR3 sequence is CASSVGGGVSFGYTF. The DNA of the CDR3 is TGTGCCAGCAGCGTAGGAGGAGGGGTGTCGTTTGGCTACACCTTC. V gene TRBV9 combines with J gene TRBJ1-2; D is possibly TRBD1 (5 bases). V lost 0 bases and J lost 7, with 16 bases in between. CDR3 size: 15 residues. CDR1 and CDR2 (germline): SGDLS, YYNGEE.

The rearrangement joins TRBV9 to TRBJ1-1, with TRBD1 identical over 7 bases. The germline V gene encodes CDR1 SGDLS and CDR2 YYNGEE. The CDR3 length is 15 residues. V gave up 3 bases and J gave up 0 bases; unmatched junction bases: 5. CDR3 DNA: TGTGCCAGCAGCGCCGAACAGGGGATGAACACTGAAGCTTTCTTT. It translates to CASSAEQGMNTEAFF.

This chain connects TRBV7-2 to TRBJ2-1; weak D call: TRBD2 (7 bases). This CDR3 spans 15 amino acids. Trimming left V 5 bases short and J 3 bases short, with 14 bases between. Per the germline V gene, CDR1 is SGHTA and CDR2 is FQGNSA. The CDR3 region has the DNA TGTGCCAGCAGCCTTCAAGGGGGGGACTACAATGAGCAGTTCTTC. It encodes CASSLQGGDYNEQFF.

V usage is TRBV11-1 and J usage is TRBJ2-5, with 11 bases aligning to TRBD2. The ends lost 5 bases at V and 1 base at J; junction bases unmatched: 3. Per germline, CDR1 SGHAT and CDR2 FQDESV (reference sequence). The CDR3 sequence is 15 residues long. The CDR3 sequence: CASSAGTSGQETQYF. DNA for the CDR3: TGTGCCAGCAGCGCGGGGACTAGCGGCCAAGAGACCCAGTACTTC.

The J gene is TRBJ1-1, the V gene TRBV19; D is ambiguous. The CDR3 has 13 amino acids. V gave up 2 bases and J gave up 7 bases, with 11 bases separating them. Germline V gives CDR1 LNHDA, CDR2 SQIVND (reference sequence). The chain's CDR3 is CASSIKRDSEAFF. Here the CDR3 DNA reads TGTGCCAGTAGTATAAAGAGGGATAGTGAAGCTTTCTTT. Complete variable domain (other parts from reference TRBV19 and TRBJ1-1): DGGITQSPKYLFRKEGQNVTLSCEQNLNHDAMYWYRQDPGQGLRLIYYSQIVNDFQKGDIAEGYSVSREKKESFPLTVTSAQKNPTAFYLCASSIKRDSEAFFGQGTRLTVV.

The chain carries TRBV7-9 and TRBJ1-5; D unresolved. Germline CDR1 reads SEHNR; CDR2 reads FQNEAQ (reference sequence). The CDR3 contains 12 residues. V was shortened by 5 bases and J by 4 bases, with 6 bases between the two germline ends. The DNA of the CDR3 is TGTGCCAGCAGCATTTATAATCAGCCCCAGCATTTT. It is translated as CASSIYNQPQHF.

V usage is TRBV29-1 and J usage is TRBJ1-4, with 7 bases that match TRBD1. The V gene end was trimmed by 6 bases and the J gene end by 7 bases; junction bases not matched to a gene: 14. The CDR3 runs to 15 residues. CDR1 and CDR2 (germline): SQVTM, ANQGSEA. CDR3 DNA sequence: TGCAGCGTCGCCTACAGGGGTAAGGATGGTGAAAAACTGTTTTTT. Translating gives CSVAYRGKDGEKLFF.

This chain uses TRBV19 with TRBJ2-1, with 13 bases that match TRBD2. The CDR3 spans 16 residues. Germline-derived CDR1 and CDR2 are LNHDA and SQIVND (reference sequence). V gave up 7 bases and J gave up 6 bases; unmatched junction bases: 9. The CDR3 loop is CASTGTSGTTPNEQFF. CDR3 DNA sequence: TGTGCCAGTACAGGGACTAGCGGGACTACCCCCAATGAGCAGTTCTTC.

The chain recombines TRBV7-2 with TRBJ1-2; D may be TRBD1 (6 bases). Between the trimmed V and J ends, which lost 5 bases and 4 bases, there was a span of 23 bases. CDR1 is SGHTA and CDR2 is FQGNSA in the germline V gene. This CDR3 contains 17 residues. CDR3 nucleotides: TGTGCCAGCAGCAACTGGGACAAGGGCCCTTCGTTCTATGGCTACACCTTC. Encoded protein: CASSNWDKGPSFYGYTF. Variable domain in full (rest from reference TRBV7-2 and TRBJ1-2): GAGVSQSPSNKVTEKGKDVELRCDPISGHTALYWYRQSLGQGLEFLIYFQGNSAPDKSGLPSDRFSAERTGGSVSTLTIQRTQQEDSAVYLCASSNWDKGPSFYGYTFGSGTRLTVV.

The V gene is TRBV7-2, the J gene TRBJ2-1; D may be TRBD1 (5 bases). The CDR3 extends over 15 amino acids. Trimming took off 1 base at V and 3 bases at J, with 10 bases between the two ends. Per the germline V gene, CDR1 is SGHTA and CDR2 is FQGNSA. CDR3 region: CASSLDRSRYNEQFF. DNA for the CDR3: TGTGCCAGCAGCTTAGACAGGAGCCGCTACAATGAGCAGTTCTTC.

The V gene is TRBV2, the J gene TRBJ2-2, with 9 bases fitting TRBD1. CDR3 size: 15 residues. The V gene end was trimmed by 4 bases and the J gene end by 5 bases; junction bases not matched to a gene: 5. Per the germline V gene, CDR1 is SNHLY and CDR2 is FYNNEI. The CDR3 nucleotides are TGTGCCAGCAGTGGGGAGGGACAGGGTACCGGGGAGCTGTTTTTT. Residues: CASSGEGQGTGELFF.